This note documents a single T cell receptor (beta chain) sequence. This entry belongs to a study of cytomegalovirus exposure and HLA in healthy donors. Both 60 Vbeta primers and 13 Jbeta primers went into the PCR. Method: immunoSEQ multiplex PCR; TCRdb's copy keeps in-frame clones and lacks some. Here the sample spans some 90,000 clones, about two thirds being singletons. The sequenced sample consisted of PBMCs. This receptor was taken from a boy aged 5 to 17 in good health and CMV-seropositive.

CDR3 amino acids: CASSLEYGVNTGELFF. CDR3 in DNA: TGCGCCAGCAGCTTGGAATACGGAGTAAACACCGGGGAGCTGTTTTTT. The genes are TRBV5-1 and TRBJ2-2; D gene unclear. V lost 0 bases and J lost 2, with 11 bases in between. The CDR3 has 16 residues. Germline lookup yields CDR1 SGHRS and CDR2 YFSETQ.